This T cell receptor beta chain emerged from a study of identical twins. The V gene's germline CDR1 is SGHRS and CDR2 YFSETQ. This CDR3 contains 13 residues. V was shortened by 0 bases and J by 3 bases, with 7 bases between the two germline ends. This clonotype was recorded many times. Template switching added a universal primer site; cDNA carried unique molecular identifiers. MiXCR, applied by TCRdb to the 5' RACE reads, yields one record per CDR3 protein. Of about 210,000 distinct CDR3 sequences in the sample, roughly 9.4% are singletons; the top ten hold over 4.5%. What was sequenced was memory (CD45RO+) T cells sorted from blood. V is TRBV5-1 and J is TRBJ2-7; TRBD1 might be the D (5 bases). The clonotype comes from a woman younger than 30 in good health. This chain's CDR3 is CASSLAQGYEQYF. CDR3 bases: TGCGCCAGCAGCTTGGCTCAGGGCTACGAGCAGTACTTC.